This TCR beta chain was captured in a study of shared clonotypes between healthy human individuals. Study results and caveats: Clonotype sharing among donors, it was expected, would be affected by sequencing depth.

The CDR3 is made up of 16 amino acids. Germline V lookup: CDR1 LNHNV, CDR2 YYDKDF (reference sequence). Between the trimmed V and J ends, which lost 6 bases and 4 bases, there was a span of 20 bases. A deep-level run was used for the assay. It was roughly 0.3 ug DNA, about 30,000 T cell genomes, that went into each replicate PCR of unsorted PBMC. It was on ten immunoSEQ deep assay plates that unsorted PBMC DNA was sequenced. The protocol was immunoSEQ multiplex PCR, while the TCRdb copy is restricted to in-frame clones and leaves out a portion. The table has approximately 500,000 clones, 70% to 80% seen once; the top ten hold 13%. In regard to this clone: What it binds is unknown.

The chain uses TRBV15 and TRBJ2-3; D tentatively reads TRBD1 or TRBD2 (6 bases each). The receptor was derived from a woman aged 40-49 years in good health. Some clones in this sample may be carry-over from other donors' samples. Sequenced sample: PBMCs. The CDR3 nucleotides read TGTGCCACCAGTAGTGAGGGGGGCACTGGGCCAGATACGCAGTATTTT. Residues: CATSSEGGTGPDTQYF.